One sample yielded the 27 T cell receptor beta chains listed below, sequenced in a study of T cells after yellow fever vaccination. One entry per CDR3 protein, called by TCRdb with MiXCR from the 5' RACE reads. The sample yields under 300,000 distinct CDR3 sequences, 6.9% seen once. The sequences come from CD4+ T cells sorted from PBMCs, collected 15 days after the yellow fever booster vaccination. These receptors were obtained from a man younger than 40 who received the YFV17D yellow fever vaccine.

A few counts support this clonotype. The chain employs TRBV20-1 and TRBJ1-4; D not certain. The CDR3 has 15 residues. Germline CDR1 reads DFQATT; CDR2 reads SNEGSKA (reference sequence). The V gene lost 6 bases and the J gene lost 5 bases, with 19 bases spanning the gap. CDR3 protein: CSATSGGVGNEKLFF. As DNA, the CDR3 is TGCAGTGCCACGTCCGGTGGAGTCGGGAATGAAAAACTGTTTTTT.

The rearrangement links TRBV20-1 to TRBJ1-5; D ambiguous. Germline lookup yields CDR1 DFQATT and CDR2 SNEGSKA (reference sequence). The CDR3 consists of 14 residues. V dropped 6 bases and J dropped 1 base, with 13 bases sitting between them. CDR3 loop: CSAAQGASNQPQHF. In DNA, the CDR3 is TGCAGTGCCGCCCAAGGTGCGAGCAATCAGCCCCAGCATTTT.

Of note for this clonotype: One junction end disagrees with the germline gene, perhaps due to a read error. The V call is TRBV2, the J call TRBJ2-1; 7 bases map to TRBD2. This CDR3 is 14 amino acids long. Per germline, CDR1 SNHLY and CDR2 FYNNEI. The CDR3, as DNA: TGTGCCAGCGGTCTAGCGGAGAGCAACAATGAGCGGTTCTTC. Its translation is CASGLAESNNERFF.

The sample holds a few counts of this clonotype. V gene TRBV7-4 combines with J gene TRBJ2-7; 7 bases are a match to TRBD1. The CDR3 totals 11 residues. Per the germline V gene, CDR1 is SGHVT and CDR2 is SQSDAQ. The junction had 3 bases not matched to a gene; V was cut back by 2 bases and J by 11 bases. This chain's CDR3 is CASSLLGQKYF. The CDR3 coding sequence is TGTGCCAGCAGCTTATTGGGACAGAAGTACTTC. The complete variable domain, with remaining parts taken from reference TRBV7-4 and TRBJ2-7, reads GAGVSQSPRYKVAKRGRDVALRCDSISGHVTLYWYRQTLGQGSEVLTYSQSDAQRDKSGRPSGRFSAERPERSVSTLKIQRTEQGDSAVYLCASSLLGQKYFGPGTRLTVT.

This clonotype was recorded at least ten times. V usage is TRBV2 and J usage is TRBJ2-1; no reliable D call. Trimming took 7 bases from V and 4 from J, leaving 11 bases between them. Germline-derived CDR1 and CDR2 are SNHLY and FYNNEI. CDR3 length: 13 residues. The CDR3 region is CASNLTPYNEQFF. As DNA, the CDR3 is TGTGCCAGCAATCTGACACCTTACAATGAGCAGTTCTTC.

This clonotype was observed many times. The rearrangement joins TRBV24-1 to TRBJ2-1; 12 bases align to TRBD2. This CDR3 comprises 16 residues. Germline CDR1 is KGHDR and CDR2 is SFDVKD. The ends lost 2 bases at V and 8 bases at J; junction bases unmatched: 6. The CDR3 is CATSDSGTSGYHEQFF. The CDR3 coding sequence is TGTGCCACCAGTGATTCCGGGACTAGCGGGTACCATGAGCAGTTCTTC.

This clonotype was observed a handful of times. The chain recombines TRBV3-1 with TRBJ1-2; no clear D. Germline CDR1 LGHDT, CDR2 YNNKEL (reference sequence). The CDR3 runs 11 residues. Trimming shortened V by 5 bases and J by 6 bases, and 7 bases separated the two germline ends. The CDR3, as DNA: TGTGCCAGCAGCAATTATCATGGCTACACCTTC. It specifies CASSNYHGYTF. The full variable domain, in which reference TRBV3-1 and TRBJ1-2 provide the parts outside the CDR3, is DTAVSQTPKYLVTQMGNDKSIKCEQNLGHDTMYWYKQDSKKFLKIMFSYNNKELIINETVPNRFSPKSPDKAHLNLHINSLELGDSAVYFCASSNYHGYTFGSGTRLTVV.

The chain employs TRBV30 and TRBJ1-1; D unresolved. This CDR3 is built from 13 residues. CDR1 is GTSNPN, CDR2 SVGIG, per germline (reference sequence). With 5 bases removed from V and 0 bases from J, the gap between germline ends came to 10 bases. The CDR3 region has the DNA TGTGCCTGGGCCAAGGACCTGAACACTGAAGCTTTCTTT. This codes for CAWAKDLNTEAFF.

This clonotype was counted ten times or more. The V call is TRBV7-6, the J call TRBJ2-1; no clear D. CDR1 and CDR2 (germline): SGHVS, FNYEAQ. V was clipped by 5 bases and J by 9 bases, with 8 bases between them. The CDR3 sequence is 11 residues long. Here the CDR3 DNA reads TGTGCCAGCAGCCCCCTTGGTGAGCAGTTCTTC. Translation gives CASSPLGEQFF.

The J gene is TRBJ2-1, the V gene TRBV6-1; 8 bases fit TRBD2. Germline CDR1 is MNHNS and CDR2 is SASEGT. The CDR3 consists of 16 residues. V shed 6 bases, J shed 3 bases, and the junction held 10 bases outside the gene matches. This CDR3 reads CASRSKREWVYNEQFF. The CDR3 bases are TGTGCCAGCAGATCCAAGCGGGAGTGGGTCTACAATGAGCAGTTCTTC.

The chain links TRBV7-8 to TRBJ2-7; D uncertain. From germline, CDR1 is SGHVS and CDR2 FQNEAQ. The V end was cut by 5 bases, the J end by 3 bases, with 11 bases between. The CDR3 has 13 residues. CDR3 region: CASSALSHYEQYF. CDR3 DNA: TGTGCCAGCAGCGCCTTGTCTCACTACGAGCAGTACTTC.

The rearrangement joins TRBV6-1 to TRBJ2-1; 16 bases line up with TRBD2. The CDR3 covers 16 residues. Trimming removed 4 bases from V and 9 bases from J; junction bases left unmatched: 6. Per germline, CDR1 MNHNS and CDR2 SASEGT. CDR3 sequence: CASSAGLAGGQVEQFF. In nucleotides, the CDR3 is TGTGCCAGCAGTGCGGGACTAGCGGGAGGGCAGGTTGAGCAGTTCTTC.

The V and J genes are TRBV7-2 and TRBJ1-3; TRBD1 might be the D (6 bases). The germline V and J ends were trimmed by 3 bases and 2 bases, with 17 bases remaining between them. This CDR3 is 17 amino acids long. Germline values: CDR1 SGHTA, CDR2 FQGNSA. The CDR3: CASSFQTTGSTGNTIYF. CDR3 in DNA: TGTGCCAGCAGCTTTCAGACCACAGGGTCAACTGGAAACACCATATATTTT. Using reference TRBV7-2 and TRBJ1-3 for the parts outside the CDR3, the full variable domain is GAGVSQSPSNKVTEKGKDVELRCDPISGHTALYWYRQSLGQGLEFLIYFQGNSAPDKSGLPSDRFSAERTGGSVSTLTIQRTQQEDSAVYLCASSFQTTGSTGNTIYFGEGSWLTVV.

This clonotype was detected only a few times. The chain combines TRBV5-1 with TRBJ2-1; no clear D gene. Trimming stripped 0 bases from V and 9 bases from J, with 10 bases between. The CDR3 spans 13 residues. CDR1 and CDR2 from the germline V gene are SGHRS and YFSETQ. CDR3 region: CASSLAMGAEQFF. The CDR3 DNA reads TGCGCCAGCAGCTTGGCCATGGGCGCTGAGCAGTTCTTC. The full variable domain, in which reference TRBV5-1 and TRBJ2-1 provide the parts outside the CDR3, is KAGVTQTPRYLIKTRGQQVTLSCSPISGHRSVSWYQQTPGQGLQFLFEYFSETQRNKGNFPGRFSGRQFSNSRSEMNVSTLELGDSALYLCASSLAMGAEQFFGPGTRLTVL.

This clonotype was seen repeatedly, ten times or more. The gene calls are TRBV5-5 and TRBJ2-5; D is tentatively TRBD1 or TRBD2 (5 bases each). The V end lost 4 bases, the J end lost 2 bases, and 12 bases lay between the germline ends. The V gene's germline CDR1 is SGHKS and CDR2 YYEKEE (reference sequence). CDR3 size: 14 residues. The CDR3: CASSTWDRQETQYF. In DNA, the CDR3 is TGTGCCAGCAGCACCTGGGACCGGCAAGAGACCCAGTACTTC. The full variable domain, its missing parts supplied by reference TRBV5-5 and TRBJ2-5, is DAGVTQSPTHLIKTRGQQVTLRCSPISGHKSVSWYQQVLGQGPQFIFQYYEKEERGRGNFPDRFSARQFPNYSSELNVNALLLGDSALYLCASSTWDRQETQYFGPGTRLLVL.

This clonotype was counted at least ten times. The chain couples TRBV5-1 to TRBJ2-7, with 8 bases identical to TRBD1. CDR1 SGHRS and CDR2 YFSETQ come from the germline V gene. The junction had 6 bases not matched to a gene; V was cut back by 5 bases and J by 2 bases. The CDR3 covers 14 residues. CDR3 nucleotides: TGCGCCAGCAGGACGCGGACAGGGACCTACGAGCAGTACTTC. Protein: CASRTRTGTYEQYF.

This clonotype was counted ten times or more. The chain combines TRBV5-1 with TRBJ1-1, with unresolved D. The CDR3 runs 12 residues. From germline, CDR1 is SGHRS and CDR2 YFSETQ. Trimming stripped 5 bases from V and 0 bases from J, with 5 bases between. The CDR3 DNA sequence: TGCGCCAGCAGTGACATGAACACTGAAGCTTTCTTT. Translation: CASSDMNTEAFF.

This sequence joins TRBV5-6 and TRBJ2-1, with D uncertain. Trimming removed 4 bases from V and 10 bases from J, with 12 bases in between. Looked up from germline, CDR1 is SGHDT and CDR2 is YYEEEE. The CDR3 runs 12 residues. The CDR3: CASSPPRGEQFF. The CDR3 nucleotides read TGTGCCAGCAGCCCGCCGAGAGGCGAGCAGTTCTTC.

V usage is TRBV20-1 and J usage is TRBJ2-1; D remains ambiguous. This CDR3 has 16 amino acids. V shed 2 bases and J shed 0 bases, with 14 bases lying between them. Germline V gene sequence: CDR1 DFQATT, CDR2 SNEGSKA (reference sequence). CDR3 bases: TGCAGTGCTAGATCCCTTAGCAGGAGCTCCTACAATGAGCAGTTCTTC. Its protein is CSARSLSRSSYNEQFF.

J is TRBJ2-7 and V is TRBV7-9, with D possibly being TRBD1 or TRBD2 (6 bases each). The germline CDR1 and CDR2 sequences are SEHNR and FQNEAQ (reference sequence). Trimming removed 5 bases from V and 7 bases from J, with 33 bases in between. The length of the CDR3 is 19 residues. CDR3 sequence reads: CASSPLSGTRGELSGEQYF. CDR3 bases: TGTGCCAGCAGCCCCCTATCCGGCACGAGGGGGGAACTGTCGGGAGAGCAGTACTTC.

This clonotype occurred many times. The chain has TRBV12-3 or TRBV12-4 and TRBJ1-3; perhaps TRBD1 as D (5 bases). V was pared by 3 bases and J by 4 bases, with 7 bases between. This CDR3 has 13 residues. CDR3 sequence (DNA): TGTGCCAGCAGTTTCGGGGCGGGAAACACCATATATTTT. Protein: CASSFGAGNTIYF.

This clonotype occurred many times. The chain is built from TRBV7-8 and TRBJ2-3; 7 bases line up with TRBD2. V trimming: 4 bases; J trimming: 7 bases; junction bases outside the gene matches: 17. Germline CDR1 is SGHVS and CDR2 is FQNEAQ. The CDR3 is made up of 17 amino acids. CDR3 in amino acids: CASSSPGGTLQPYTQYF. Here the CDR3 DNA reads TGTGCCAGCAGCTCCCCCGGGGGGACTCTCCAGCCCTATACGCAGTATTTT.

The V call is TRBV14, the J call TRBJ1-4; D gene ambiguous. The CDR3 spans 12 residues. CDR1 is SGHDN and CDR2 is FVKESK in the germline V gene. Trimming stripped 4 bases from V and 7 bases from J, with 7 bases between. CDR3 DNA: TGTGCCAGCAGCCTAGCCGGTGAAAAACTGTTTTTT. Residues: CASSLAGEKLFF. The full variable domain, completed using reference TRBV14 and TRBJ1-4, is EAGVTQFPSHSVIEKGQTVTLRCDPISGHDNLYWYRRVMGKEIKFLLHFVKESKQDESGMPNNRFLAERTGGTYSTLKVQPAELEDSGVYFCASSLAGEKLFFGSGTQLSVL.

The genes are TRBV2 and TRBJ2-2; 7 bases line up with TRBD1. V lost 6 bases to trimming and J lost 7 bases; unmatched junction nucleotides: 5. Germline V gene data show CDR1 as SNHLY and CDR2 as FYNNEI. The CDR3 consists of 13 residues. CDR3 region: CASRGTVGGELFF. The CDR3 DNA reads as TGTGCCAGCAGAGGGACAGTCGGCGGGGAGCTGTTTTTT.

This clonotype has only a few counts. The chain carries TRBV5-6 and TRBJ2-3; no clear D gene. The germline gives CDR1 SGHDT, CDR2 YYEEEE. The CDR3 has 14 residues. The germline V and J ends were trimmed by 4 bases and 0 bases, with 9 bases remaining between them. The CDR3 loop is CASSDLSSTDTQYF. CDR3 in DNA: TGTGCCAGCAGCGACCTCAGTAGCACAGATACGCAGTATTTT.

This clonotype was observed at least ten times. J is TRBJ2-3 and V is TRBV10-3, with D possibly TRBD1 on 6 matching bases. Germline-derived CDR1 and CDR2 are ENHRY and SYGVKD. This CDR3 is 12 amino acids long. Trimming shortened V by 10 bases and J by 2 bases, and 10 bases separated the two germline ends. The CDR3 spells CATTGNTDTQYF. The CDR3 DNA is TGTGCCACCACAGGGAACACAGATACGCAGTATTTT.

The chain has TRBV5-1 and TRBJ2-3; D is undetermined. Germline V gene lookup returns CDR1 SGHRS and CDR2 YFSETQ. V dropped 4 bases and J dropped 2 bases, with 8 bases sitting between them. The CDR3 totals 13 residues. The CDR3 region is CASSRTDTDTQYF. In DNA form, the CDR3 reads TGCGCCAGCAGCCGCACCGACACAGATACGCAGTATTTT.